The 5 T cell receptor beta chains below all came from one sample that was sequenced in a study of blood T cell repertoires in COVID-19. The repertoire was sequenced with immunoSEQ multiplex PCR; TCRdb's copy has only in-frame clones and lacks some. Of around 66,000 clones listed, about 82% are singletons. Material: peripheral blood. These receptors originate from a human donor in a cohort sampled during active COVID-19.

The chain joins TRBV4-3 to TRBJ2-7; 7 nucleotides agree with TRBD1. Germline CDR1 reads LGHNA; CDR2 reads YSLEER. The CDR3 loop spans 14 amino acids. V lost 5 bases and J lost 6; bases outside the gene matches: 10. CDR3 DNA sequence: TGCGCCAGCAGCGGAAGACCGGGACAGACCGAGCAGTACTTC. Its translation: CASSGRPGQTEQYF.

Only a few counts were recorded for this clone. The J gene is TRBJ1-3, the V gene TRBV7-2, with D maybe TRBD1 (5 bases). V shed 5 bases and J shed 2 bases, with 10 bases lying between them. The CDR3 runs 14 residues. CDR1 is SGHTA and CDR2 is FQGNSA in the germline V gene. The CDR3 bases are TGTGCCAGCAGCGCGGGGACGACTGGAAACACCATATATTTT. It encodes CASSAGTTGNTIYF.

In nucleotides, the CDR3 is TGCGCCAGCAGCCCCGGAGGAGCGGGAGAGGGCGAGCAGTACTTC. Translated: CASSPGGAGEGEQYF. J is TRBJ2-7 and V is TRBV5-1; the match to TRBD2 covers 8 bases. CDR3 length equals 15 residues. Germline CDR1 reads SGHRS; CDR2 reads YFSETQ. V was pared by 4 bases and J by 6 bases, with 12 bases of the junction left unmatched.

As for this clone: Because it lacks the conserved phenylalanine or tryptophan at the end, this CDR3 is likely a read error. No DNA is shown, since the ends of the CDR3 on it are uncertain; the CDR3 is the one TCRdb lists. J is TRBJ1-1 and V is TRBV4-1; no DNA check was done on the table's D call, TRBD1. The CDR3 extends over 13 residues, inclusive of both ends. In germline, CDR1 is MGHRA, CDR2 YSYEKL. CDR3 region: CASSQGYTGVVAY.

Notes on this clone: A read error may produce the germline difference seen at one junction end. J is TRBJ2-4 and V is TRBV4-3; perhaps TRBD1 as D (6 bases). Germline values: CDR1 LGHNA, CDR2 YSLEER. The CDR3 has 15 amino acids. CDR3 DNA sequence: TGCGCCAGCAGTCAAGCCAGGGGCGGTGGTTACATTCAGTACTTC. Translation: CASSQARGGGYIQYF.